This T cell receptor beta chain originates from a study of cytomegalovirus exposure and HLA in healthy donors. The study, taken as a whole, reports: According to the study, 160 or so TCR beta chains were cytomegalovirus-associated.

The donors formed part of the approximately 120-subject validation cohort, distinct from the roughly 700-subject first cohort. The assay was immunoSEQ multiplex PCR, and TCRdb's table has in-frame clones only and misses some. The sample records 250,000 or so clones, roughly 87% being singletons. This CDR3 spans 14 amino acids. Germline V CDR1 and CDR2: GTSNPN, SVGIG (reference sequence). Trimming took off 0 bases at V and 0 bases at J, with 9 bases between the two ends. For this clone: Antigen unknown.

Material: PBMCs. The rearrangement joins TRBV30 to TRBJ2-7, with D unclear. The receptor's source is a man younger than 35 in good health and CMV-seropositive. The CDR3 is CAWSVLGSSYEQYF. In DNA form, the CDR3 reads TGTGCCTGGAGTGTACTCGGGTCCTCCTACGAGCAGTACTTC. Variable domain in full (rest from reference TRBV30 and TRBJ2-7): SQTIHQWPATLVQPVGSPLSLECTVEGTSNPNLYWYRQAAGRGLQLLFYSVGIGQISSEVPQNLSASRPQDRQFILSSKKLLLSDSGFYLCAWSVLGSSYEQYFGPGTRLTVT.